This T cell receptor beta chain was retrieved from a study of T-cell reconstitution after alpha-beta-depleted transplantation in children. Preparing the TCRbeta library involved the use of unique molecular identifiers. TCRdb itself ran the PCR reads through MiXCR, one entry per CDR3 protein. This sample has 500,000 to 600,000 distinct CDR3 sequences, with 27% found just once. General study results and limits: As was reported, about two months after transplant, alpha-beta T cells came from several hundred expanded graft clones. T-cell counts and diversity at one year post-transplant came mainly from newly produced T cells. Recipient T cells and thymic progenitors that survived gave rise to the high TCRbeta diversity observed at day 60 in some patients.

This CDR3 is 10 amino acids long. V lost 8 bases, J lost 5 bases, and 6 bases lay in between. In this sample, this clonotype turned up many times. Its cognate antigen is unknown. Material: PBMCs, obtained before TCRalphabeta/CD19-depleted stem cell transplant. The TCR originated in a boy in the first two years of life with Wiskott-Aldrich syndrome, due to receive a stem cell transplant. The chain is built from TRBV12-3 or TRBV12-4 and TRBJ1-1; D is undetermined. The CDR3 nucleotides read TGTGCCAGCGGGGTTACTGAAGCTTTCTTT. Its translation is CASGVTEAFF.